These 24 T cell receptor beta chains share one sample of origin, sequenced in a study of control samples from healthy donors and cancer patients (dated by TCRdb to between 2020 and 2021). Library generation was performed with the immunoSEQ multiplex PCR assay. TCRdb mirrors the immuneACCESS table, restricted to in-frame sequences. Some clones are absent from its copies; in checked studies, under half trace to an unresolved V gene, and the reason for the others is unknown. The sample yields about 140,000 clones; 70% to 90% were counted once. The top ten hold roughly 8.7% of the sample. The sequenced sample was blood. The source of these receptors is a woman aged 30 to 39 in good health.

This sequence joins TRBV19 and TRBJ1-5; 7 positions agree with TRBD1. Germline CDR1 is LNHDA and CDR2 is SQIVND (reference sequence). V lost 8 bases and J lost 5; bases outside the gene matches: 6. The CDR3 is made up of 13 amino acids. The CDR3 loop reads CASGDRPDQPQHF. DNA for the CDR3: TGTGCCAGTGGGGACAGACCGGATCAGCCCCAGCATTTT. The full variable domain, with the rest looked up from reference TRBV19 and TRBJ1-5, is DGGITQSPKYLFRKEGQNVTLSCEQNLNHDAMYWYRQDPGQGLRLIYYSQIVNDFQKGDIAEGYSVSREKKESFPLTVTSAQKNPTAFYLCASGDRPDQPQHFGDGTRLSIL.

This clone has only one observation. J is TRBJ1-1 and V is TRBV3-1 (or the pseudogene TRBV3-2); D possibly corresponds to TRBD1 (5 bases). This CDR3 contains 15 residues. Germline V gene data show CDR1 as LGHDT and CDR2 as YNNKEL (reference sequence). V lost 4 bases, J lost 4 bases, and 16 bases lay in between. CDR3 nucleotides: TGTGCCAGCAGCCGAGCCTACCCCGGGGGCACTGAAGCTTTCTTT. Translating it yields CASSRAYPGGTEAFF.

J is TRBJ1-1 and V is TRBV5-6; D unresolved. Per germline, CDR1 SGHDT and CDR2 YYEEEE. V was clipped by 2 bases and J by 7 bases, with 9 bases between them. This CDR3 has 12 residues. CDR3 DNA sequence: TGTGCCAGCAGCTTTGGGGAACTTGAAGCTTTCTTT. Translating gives CASSFGELEAFF. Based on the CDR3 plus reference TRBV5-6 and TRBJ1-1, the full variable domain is DAGVTQSPTHLIKTRGQQVTLRCSPKSGHDTVSWYQQALGQGPQFIFQYYEEEERQRGNFPDRFSGHQFPNYSSELNVNALLLGDSALYLCASSFGELEAFFGQGTRLTVV.

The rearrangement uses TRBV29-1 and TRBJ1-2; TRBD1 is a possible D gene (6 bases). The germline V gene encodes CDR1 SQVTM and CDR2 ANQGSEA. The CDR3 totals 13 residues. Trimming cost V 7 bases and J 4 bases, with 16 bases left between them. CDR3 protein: CSGGTLVGYGYTF. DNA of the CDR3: TGCAGCGGCGGGACACTTGTCGGCTATGGCTACACCTTC.

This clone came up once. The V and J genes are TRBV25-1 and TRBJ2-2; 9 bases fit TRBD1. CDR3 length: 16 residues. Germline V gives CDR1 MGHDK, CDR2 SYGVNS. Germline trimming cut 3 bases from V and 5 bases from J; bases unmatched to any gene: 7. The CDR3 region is CASSDQADRGTGELFF. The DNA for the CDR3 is TGTGCCAGCAGTGATCAAGCGGACAGGGGAACCGGGGAGCTGTTTTTT.

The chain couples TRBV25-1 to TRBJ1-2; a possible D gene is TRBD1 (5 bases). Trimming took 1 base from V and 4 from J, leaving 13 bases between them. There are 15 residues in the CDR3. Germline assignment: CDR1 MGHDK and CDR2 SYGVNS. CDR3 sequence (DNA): TGTGCCAGCAGTGAATTGGGGAGGGGCGGCTATGGCTACACCTTC. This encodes CASSELGRGGYGYTF.

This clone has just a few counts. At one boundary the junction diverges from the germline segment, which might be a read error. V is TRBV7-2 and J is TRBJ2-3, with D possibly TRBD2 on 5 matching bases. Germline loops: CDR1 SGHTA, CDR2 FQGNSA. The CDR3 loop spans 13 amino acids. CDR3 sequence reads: CASSFLRVGIGHF. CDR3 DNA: TGTGCCAGCAGCTTTTTGCGGGTGGGAATTGGGCATTTT.

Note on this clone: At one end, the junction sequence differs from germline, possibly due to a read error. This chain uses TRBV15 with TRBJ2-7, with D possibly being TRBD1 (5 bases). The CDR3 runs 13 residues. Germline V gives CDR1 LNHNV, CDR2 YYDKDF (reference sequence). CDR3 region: CATSRDGASLLRF. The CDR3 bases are TGTGCCACCAGCAGAGATGGGGCGAGCCTCCTCCGCTTC. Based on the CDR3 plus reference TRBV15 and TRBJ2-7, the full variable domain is DAMVIQNPRYQVTQFGKPVTLSCSQTLNHNVMYWYQQKSSQAPKLLFHYYDKDFNNEADTPDNFQSRRPNTSFCFLDIRSPGLGDTAMYLCATSRDGASLLRFGPGTRLTVT.

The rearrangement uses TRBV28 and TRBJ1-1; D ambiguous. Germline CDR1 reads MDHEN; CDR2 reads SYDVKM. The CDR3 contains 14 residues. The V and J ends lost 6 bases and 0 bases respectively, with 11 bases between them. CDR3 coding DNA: TGTGCCAGCAGGTCGGCAGAATTGAACACTGAAGCTTTCTTT. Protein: CASRSAELNTEAFF.

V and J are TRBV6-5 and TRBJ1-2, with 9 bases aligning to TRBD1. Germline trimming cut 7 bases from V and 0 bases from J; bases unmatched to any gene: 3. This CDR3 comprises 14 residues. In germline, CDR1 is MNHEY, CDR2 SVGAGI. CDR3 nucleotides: TGTGCCAGCACCTGGGACAGGGCTAACTATGGCTACACCTTC. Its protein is CASTWDRANYGYTF.

The CDR3 coding sequence is TGTGCCAGTATGAACACTGAAGCTTTCTTT. This codes for CASMNTEAFF. The chain combines TRBV19 with TRBJ1-1; D is unresolved. Looked up from germline, CDR1 is LNHDA and CDR2 is SQIVND (reference sequence). The CDR3 contains 10 residues. The germline V and J ends were trimmed by 7 bases and 0 bases, with 0 bases remaining between them.

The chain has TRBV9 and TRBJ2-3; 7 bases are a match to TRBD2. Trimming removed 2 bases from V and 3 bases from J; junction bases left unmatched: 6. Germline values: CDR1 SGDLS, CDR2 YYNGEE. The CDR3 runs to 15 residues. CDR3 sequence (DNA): TGTGCCAGCAGCGTGGAGGGAGGGGTAACAGATACGCAGTATTTT. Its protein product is CASSVEGGVTDTQYF.

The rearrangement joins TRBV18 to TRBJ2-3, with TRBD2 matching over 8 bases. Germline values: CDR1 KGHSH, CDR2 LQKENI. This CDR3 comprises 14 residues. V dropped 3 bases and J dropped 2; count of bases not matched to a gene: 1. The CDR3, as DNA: TGTGCCAGCTCACCTGGACTAGCCACAGATACGCAGTATTTT. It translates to CASSPGLATDTQYF.

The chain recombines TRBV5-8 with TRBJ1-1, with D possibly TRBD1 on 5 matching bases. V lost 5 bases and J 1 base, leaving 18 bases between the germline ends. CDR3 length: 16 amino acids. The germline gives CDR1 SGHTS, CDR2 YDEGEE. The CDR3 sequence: CASSKYSGTANTEAFF. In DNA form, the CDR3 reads TGTGCCAGCAGTAAGTACTCCGGGACGGCGAACACTGAAGCTTTCTTT. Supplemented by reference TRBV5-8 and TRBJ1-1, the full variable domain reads EAGVTQSPTHLIKTRGQQATLRCSPISGHTSVYWYQQALGLGLQFLLWYDEGEERNRGNFPPRFSGRQFPNYSSELNVNALELEDSALYLCASSKYSGTANTEAFFGQGTRLTVV.

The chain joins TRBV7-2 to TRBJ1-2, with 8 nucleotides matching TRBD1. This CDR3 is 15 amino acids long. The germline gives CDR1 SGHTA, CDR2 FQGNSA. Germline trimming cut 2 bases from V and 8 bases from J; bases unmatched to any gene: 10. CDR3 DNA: TGTGCCAGCAGCTTACGAGGGACAGGCGGGAAAGGCTACACCTTC. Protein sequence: CASSLRGTGGKGYTF.

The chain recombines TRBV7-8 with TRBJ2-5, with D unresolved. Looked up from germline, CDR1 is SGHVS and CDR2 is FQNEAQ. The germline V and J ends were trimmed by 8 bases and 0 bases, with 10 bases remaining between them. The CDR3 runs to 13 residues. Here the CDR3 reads CASRPPDQETQYF. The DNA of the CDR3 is TGTGCCAGCCGGCCCCCGGACCAAGAGACCCAGTACTTC.

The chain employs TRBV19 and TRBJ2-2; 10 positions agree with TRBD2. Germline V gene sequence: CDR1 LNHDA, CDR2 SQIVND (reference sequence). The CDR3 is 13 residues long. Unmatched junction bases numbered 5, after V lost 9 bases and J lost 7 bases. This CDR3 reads CASGTSVHGELFF. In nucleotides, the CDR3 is TGTGCCAGCGGGACTAGCGTACACGGGGAGCTGTTTTTT.

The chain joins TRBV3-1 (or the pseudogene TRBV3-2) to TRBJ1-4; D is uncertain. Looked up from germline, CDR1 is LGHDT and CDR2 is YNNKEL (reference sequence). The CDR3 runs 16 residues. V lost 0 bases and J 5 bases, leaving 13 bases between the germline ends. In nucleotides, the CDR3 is TGTGCCAGCAGCCAAGACTTAGCGGAAGGGAATGAAAAACTGTTTTTT. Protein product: CASSQDLAEGNEKLFF.

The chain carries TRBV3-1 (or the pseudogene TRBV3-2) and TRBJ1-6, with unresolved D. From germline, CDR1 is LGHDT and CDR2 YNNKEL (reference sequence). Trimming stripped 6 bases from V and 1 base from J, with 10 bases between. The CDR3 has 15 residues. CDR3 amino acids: CASSQQESYNSPLHF. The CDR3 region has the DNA TGTGCCAGCAGTCAGCAGGAATCCTATAATTCACCCCTCCACTTT.

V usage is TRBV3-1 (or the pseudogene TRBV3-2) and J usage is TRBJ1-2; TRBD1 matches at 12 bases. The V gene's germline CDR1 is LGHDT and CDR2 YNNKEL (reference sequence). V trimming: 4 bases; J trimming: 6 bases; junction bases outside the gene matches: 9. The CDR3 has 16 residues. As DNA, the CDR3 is TGTGCCAGCAGCCTTAGACCGGGACAGGGGGCGAATGGCTACACCTTC. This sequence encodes CASSLRPGQGANGYTF.

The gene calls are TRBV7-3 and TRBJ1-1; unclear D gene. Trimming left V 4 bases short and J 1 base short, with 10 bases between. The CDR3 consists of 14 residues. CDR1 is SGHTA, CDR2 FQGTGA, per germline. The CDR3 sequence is CASSSAGRNTEAFF. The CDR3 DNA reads TGTGCCAGCAGCTCTGCGGGGAGGAACACTGAAGCTTTCTTT.

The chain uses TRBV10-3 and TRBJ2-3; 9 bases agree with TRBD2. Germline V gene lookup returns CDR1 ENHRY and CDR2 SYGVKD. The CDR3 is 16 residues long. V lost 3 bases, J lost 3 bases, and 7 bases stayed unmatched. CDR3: CAISDTGGRVTDTQYF. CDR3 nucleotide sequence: TGTGCCATCAGTGATACGGGCGGGAGGGTGACAGATACGCAGTATTTT.

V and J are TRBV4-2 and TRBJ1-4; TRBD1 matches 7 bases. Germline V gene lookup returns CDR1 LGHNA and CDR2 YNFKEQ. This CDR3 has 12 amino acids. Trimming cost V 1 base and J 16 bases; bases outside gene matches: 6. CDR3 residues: CASSQVGGDPFF. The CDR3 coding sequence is TGTGCCAGCAGCCAAGTAGGGGGCGATCCGTTTTTT.

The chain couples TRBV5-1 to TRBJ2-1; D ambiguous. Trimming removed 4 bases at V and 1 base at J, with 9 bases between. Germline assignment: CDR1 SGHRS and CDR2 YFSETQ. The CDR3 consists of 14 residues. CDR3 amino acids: CASSPTVSYNEQFF. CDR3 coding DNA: TGCGCCAGCAGCCCAACGGTGTCCTACAATGAGCAGTTCTTC.